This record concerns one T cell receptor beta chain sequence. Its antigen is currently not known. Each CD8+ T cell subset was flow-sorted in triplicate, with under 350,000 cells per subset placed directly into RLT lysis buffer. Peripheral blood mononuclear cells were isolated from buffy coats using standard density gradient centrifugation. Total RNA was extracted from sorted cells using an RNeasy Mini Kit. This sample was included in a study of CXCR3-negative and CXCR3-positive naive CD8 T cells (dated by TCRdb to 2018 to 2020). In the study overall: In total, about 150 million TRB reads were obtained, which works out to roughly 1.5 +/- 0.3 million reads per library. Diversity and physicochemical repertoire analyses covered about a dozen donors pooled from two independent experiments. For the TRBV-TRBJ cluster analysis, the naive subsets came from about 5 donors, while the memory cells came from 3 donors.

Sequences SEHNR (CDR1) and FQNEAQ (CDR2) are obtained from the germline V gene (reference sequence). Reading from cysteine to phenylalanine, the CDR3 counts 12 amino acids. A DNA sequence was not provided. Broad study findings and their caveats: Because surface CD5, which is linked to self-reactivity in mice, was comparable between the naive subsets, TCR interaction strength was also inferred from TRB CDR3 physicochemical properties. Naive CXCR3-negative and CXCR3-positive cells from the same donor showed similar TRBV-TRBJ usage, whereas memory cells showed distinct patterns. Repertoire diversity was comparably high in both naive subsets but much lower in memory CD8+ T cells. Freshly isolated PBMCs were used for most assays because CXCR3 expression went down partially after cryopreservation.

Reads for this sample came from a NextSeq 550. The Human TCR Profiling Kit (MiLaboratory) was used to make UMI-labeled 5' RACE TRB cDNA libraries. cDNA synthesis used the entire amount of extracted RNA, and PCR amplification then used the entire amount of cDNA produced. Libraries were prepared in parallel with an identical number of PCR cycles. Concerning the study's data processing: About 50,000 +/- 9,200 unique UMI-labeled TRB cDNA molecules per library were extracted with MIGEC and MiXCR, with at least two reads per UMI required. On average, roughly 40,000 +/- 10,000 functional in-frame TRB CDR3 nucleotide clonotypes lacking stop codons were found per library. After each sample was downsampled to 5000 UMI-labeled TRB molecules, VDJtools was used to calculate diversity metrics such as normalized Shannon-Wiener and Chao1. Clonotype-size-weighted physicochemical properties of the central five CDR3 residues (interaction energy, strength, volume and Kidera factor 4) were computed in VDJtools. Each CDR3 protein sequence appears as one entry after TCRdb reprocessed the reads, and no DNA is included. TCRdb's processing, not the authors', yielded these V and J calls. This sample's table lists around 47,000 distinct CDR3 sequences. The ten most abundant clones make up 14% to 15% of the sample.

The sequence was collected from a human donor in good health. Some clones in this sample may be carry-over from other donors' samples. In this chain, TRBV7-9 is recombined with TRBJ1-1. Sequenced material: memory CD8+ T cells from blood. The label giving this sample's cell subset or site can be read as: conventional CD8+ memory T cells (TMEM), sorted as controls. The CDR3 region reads CASSQSWLEAFF.